Presented here are 8 T cell receptor beta chains from one specimen sequenced in a study of blood T cells in healthy people across ages. Alongside a J-beta primer mix, a sample-barcoded 5' primer served in a second PCR lasting about 7 to 11 cycles. A single record per CDR3 protein comes from TCRdb applying MiXCR to the 5' RACE reads. The sample contains approximately 800,000 distinct CDR3 sequences, about three fifths of which appear only once. The sequenced sample consisted of blood. The receptor source for this set is a man aged 25-40 years in good health.

This chain joins TRBV6-5 and TRBJ1-2, with 7 nucleotides matching TRBD1. The ends lost 10 bases at V and 2 bases at J; junction bases unmatched: 4. The CDR3 is made up of 12 amino acids. Germline lookup yields CDR1 MNHEY and CDR2 SVGAGI. CDR3 loop: CAIKGQNYGYTF. The DNA of the CDR3 is TGTGCCATCAAGGGACAGAACTATGGCTACACCTTC.

Remarks on this clonotype: This may come from a read error, since a much larger clone is one base off. This chain connects TRBV6-4 to TRBJ2-6; D is unresolved. Germline-derived CDR1 and CDR2 are MRHNA and SNTAGT. CDR3 length: 13 amino acids. Trimming stripped 7 bases from V and 0 bases from J, with 4 bases between. The CDR3 nucleotides are TGTGCCAGCATAAACTCTGGGGCCAACGTCCTGACTTTC. This sequence encodes CASINSGANVLTF.

CDR3: CSLTTSQETQYF. The CDR3 DNA follows: TGCAGCCTTACGACTAGCCAAGAGACCCAGTACTTC. V usage is TRBV20-1 and J usage is TRBJ2-7, with a possible D match to TRBD2 (6 bases). The end of the DNA aligns better with TRBJ2-5, so the J call may be wrong. The CDR3 has 12 amino acids. In germline, CDR1 is DFQATT, CDR2 SNEGSKA (reference sequence).

This clonotype was counted a few times. The chain couples TRBV20-1 to TRBJ2-7; D is possibly TRBD2 (5 bases). There are 14 residues in the CDR3. CDR1 and CDR2 (germline): DFQATT, SNEGSKA (reference sequence). The V and J ends lost 0 bases and 0 bases respectively, with 9 bases between them. This CDR3 reads CSARDLASSYEQYF. The DNA for the CDR3 is TGCAGTGCTAGAGATTTAGCGTCCTCCTACGAGCAGTACTTC.

This clonotype was recorded a few times. CDR3 sequence reads: CASSSQGTFTDTQYF. The CDR3 nucleotides read TGTGCCAGCTCGTCTCAGGGAACGTTCACAGATACGCAGTATTTT. The V and J genes are TRBV18 and TRBJ2-3, with D perhaps TRBD1 (5 bases). V lost 6 bases to trimming and J lost 2 bases, with 15 bases between them. The CDR3 has 15 amino acids. CDR1 is KGHSH, CDR2 LQKENI, per germline.

This clonotype has only one observation. The rearrangement links TRBV29-1 to TRBJ2-7; D is unresolved. V gave up 4 bases and J gave up 5 bases, with 18 bases separating them. This CDR3 spans 14 amino acids. Germline CDR1 and CDR2: SQVTM and ANQGSEA. The CDR3, as DNA: TGCAGCGTTGGTCAGATACTCTACGAAAACGAGCAGTACTTC. It specifies CSVGQILYENEQYF.

This clonotype was recorded a few times. The chain is built from TRBV13 and TRBJ2-4; 8 nucleotides match TRBD1. The CDR3 covers 14 residues. Trimming removed 5 bases from V and 12 bases from J; junction bases left unmatched: 12. Germline V gives CDR1 PRHDT, CDR2 FYEKMQ (reference sequence). Here the CDR3 DNA reads TGTGCCAGCAGCGCTAGACAGGGGACCCACCCTCAGTACTTC. As protein: CASSARQGTHPQYF.

This clonotype was detected only a few times. V and J are TRBV5-5 and TRBJ1-2, with 7 positions matching TRBD1. This CDR3 contains 15 residues. Losses at the gene ends were 2 bases for V and 4 bases for J; bases not matched to a gene: 8. Germline-derived CDR1 and CDR2 are SGHKS and YYEKEE (reference sequence). CDR3 sequence reads: CASSFPGQSFYGYTF. CDR3 in DNA: TGTGCCAGCAGCTTTCCGGGACAGAGCTTCTATGGCTACACCTTC.